This section outlines one TCR beta chain sequence together with its context. Time point specified: peripheral blood 6 weeks after treatment start. V dropped 1 base and J dropped 0 bases, with 8 bases sitting between them. Per germline, CDR1 SGHDN and CDR2 FVKESK. This CDR3 comprises 15 residues. Sequencing used immunoSEQ multiplex PCR; TCRdb keeps in-frame clones, though not all of them. Of 95,000 to 130,000 clones detected, more than 85% appear once; the ten largest clones hold roughly 1.7%. The data were taken from a study of PD-L1 blockade in urothelial cancer. The sample in question was PBMCs, obtained around atezolizumab (anti-PD-L1) treatment. The TCR was taken from a man in his sixties with urothelial cancer. This chain uses TRBV14 with TRBJ2-3; D is unresolved. The DNA of the CDR3 is TGTGCCAGCAGCCAAGCGACAACTAGCACAGATACGCAGTATTTT. Translating it yields CASSQATTSTDTQYF.